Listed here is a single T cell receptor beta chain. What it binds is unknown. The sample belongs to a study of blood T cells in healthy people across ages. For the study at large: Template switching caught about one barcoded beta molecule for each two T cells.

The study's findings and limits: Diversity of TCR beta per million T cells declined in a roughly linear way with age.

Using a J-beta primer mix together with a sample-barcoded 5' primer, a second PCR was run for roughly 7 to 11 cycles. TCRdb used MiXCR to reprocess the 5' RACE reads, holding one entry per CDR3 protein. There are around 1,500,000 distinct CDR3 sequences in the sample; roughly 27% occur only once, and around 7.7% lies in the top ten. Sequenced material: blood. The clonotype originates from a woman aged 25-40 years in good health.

The CDR3 sequence: CASSYSRLAGNGGTRYF. The CDR3 DNA reads TGTGCCAGCAGTTACTCAAGACTAGCGGGTAACGGGGGGACCCGGTACTTC. V usage is TRBV6-2 or TRBV6-3 and J usage is TRBJ2-7, with 10 bases fitting TRBD2. The CDR3 sequence is 17 residues long. Germline-derived CDR1 and CDR2 are MNHEY and SVGEGT. V was clipped by 0 bases and J by 12 bases; unmatched bases: 17.